This section outlines one T cell receptor beta chain sequence together with its context. The CDR3 spans 13 residues. V was trimmed by 3 bases and J by 5 bases, leaving 9 bases between them. From germline, CDR1 is SGHDT and CDR2 YYEEEE. Generated by immunoSEQ multiplex PCR, the TCRdb table keeps only in-frame clones and is missing some. This table holds about 24,000 clones, roughly 85% found once. This entry is derived from a study of T cell changes during pregnancy in multiple sclerosis. The chain recombines TRBV5-6 with TRBJ2-1; no clear D. The specimen was CD8+ T cells from peripheral blood mononuclear cells, collected in the first trimester of pregnancy. The sequence derives from a female donor in good health, enrolled as a control in a pregnancy study. The CDR3 loop reads CASSSEMDNEQFF. CDR3 nucleotide sequence: TGTGCCAGCAGCTCGGAGATGGACAATGAGCAGTTCTTC.